The 2 T cell receptor beta chains in this list originate from one sample, sequenced in a study of OX40 agonist ivuxolimab in advanced cancers. Data came from immunoSEQ multiplex PCR; TCRdb stores just in-frame clones and leaves some out. The sample includes 35,000 to 45,000 clones, around four fifths seen only once; the top ten take approximately 2.6%. Sample: CD4+ or CD8+ T cells sorted from blood, taken in a trial of the OX40 agonist ivuxolimab. These receptors came from an adult with an advanced solid tumor such as melanoma, head and neck, liver or kidney cancer.

The rearrangement uses TRBV11-2 and TRBJ2-1, with 7 nucleotides matching TRBD1. CDR1 SGHAT and CDR2 FQNNGV come from the germline V gene. This CDR3 comprises 15 residues. Trimming removed 3 bases from V and 1 base from J; junction bases left unmatched: 3. The CDR3 region is CASSFRGQSYNEQFF. CDR3 nucleotides: TGTGCCAGCAGCTTCCGGGGACAGTCCTACAATGAGCAGTTCTTC. The full variable domain, with the rest looked up from reference TRBV11-2 and TRBJ2-1, is EAGVAQSPRYKIIEKRQSVAFWCNPISGHATLYWYQQILGQGPKLLIQFQNNGVVDDSQLPKDRFSAERLKGVDSTLKIQPAKLEDSAVYLCASSFRGQSYNEQFFGPGTRLTVL.

The V call is TRBV27, the J call TRBJ1-5; no clear D gene. Germline V gene lookup returns CDR1 MNHEY and CDR2 SMNVEV (reference sequence). The CDR3 totals 13 residues. V lost 1 base to trimming and J lost 3 bases, with 4 bases between them. In DNA, the CDR3 is TGTGCCAGCAGTTTATGGCTCAATCAGCCCCAGCATTTT. This encodes CASSLWLNQPQHF.